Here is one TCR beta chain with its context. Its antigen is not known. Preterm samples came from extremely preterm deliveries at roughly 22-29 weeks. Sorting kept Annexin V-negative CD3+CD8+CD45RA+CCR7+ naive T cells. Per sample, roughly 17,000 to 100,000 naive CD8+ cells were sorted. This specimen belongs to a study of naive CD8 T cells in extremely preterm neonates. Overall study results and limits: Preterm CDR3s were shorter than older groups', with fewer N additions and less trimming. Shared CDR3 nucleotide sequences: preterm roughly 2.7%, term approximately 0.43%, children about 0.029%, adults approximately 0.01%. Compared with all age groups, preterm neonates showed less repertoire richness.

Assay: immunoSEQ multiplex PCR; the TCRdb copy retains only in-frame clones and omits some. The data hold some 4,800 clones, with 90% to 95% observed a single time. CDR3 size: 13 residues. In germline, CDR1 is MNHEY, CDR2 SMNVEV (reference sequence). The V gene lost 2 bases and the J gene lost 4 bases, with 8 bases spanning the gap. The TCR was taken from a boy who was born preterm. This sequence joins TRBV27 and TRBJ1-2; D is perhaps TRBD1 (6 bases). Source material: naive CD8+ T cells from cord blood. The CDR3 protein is CASSLIGGYGYTF. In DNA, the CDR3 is TGTGCCAGCAGTTTAATAGGGGGCTATGGCTACACCTTC.